This T cell receptor beta chain was found in a study of blood T cell repertoires in COVID-19. This clone was counted many times. Germline-derived CDR1 and CDR2 are SEHNR and FQNEAQ (reference sequence). This CDR3 region has 16 residues. Trimming shortened V by 8 bases and J by 7 bases, and 24 bases separated the two germline ends. Profiled with immunoSEQ multiplex PCR; TCRdb holds only in-frame clones, not every one. The repertoire holds around 250,000 clones, with around 86% as singletons. The source of this sequence is a middle-aged man with active or convalescent COVID-19. The chain combines TRBV7-9 with TRBJ2-1; possible D gene TRBD2, 6 bases. Sequencing was performed on peripheral blood. CDR3 nucleotides: TGTGCCAGCTCCCCCACCCCGAGGGGCGGGGCAAATGAGCAGTTCTTC. Translating gives CASSPTPRGGANEQFF.